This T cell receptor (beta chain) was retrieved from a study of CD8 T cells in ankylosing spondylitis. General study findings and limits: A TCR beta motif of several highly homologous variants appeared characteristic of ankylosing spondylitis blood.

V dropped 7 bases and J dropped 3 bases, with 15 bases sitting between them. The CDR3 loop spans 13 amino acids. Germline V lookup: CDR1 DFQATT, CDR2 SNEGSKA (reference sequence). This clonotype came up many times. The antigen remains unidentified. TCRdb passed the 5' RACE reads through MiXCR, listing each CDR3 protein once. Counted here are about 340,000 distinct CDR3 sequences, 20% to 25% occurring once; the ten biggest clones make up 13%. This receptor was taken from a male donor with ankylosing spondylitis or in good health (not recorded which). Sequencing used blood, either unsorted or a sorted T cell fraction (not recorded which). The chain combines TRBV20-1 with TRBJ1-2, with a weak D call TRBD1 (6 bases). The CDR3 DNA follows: TGCAGTGGGGCAGGGGAAGAGGACTATGGCTACACCTTC. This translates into CSGAGEEDYGYTF.